The clone carrying this T cell receptor (beta chain) was recorded a few times. What it recognizes is unknown. These data are taken from a study of T cell repertoires in cytomegalovirus infection. TCRdb ran MiXCR on the reads and lists one entry per CDR3 protein. The table shows 750,000 to 900,000 distinct CDR3 sequences, with about 29% occurring only once. The TCR was taken from a human donor in good health (CMV status not recorded). Some clones in this sample may be carry-over from other donors' samples. Sequencing used cultured CD8+ T cells from PBMCs, obtained from culture after CMV antigen stimulation.

The CDR3 region is CASSQGAGGGEQFF. The CDR3 DNA follows: TGCGCCAGCAGCCAAGGAGCGGGGGGAGGGGAGCAGTTCTTC. The chain carries TRBV4-1 and TRBJ2-1; 9 nucleotides match TRBD2. Germline V lookup: CDR1 MGHRA, CDR2 YSYEKL. This CDR3 is 14 amino acids long. V dropped 1 base and J dropped 10; count of bases not matched to a gene: 5.